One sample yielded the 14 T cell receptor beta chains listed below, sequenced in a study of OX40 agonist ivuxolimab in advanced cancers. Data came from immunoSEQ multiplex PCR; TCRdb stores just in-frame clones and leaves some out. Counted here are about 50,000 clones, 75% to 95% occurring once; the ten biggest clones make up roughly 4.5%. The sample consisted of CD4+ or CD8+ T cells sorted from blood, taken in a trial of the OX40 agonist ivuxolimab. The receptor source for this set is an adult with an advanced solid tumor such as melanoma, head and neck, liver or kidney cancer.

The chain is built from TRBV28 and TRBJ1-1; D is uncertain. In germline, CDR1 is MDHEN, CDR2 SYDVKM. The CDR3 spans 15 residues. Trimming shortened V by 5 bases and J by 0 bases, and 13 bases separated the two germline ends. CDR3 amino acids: CASSLYVDLNTEAFF. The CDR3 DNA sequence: TGTGCCAGCAGTCTATATGTAGATTTGAACACTGAAGCTTTCTTT.

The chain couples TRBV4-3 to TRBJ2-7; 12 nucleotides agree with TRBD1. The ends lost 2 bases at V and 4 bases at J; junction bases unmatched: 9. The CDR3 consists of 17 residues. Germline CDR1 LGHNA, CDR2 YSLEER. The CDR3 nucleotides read TGCGCCAGCAGCCAAACCGCTCGGGGACAGGGGGCTTACGAGCAGTACTTC. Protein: CASSQTARGQGAYEQYF.

This CDR3 is CASSLVNSYEQYV. Written as DNA, the CDR3 is TGTGCCAGCAGTTTAGTCAATTCCTACGAGCAGTACGTC. The gene calls are TRBV28 and TRBJ2-7; D unclear. Trimming shortened V by 2 bases and J by 1 base, and 6 bases separated the two germline ends. The CDR3 runs 13 residues. Germline CDR1 and CDR2: MDHEN and SYDVKM.

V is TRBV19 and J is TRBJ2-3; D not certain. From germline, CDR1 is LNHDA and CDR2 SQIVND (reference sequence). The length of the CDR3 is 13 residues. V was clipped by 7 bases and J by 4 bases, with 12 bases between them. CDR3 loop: CASKLGPADTQYF. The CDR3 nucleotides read TGTGCCAGTAAGCTGGGCCCCGCAGATACGCAGTATTTT.

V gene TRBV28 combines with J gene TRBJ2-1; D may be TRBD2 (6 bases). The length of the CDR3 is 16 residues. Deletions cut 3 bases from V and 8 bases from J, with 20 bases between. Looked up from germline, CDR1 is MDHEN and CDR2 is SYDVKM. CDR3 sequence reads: CASSFVGGGVKDEQFF. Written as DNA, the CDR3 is TGTGCCAGCAGTTTTGTGGGTGGCGGGGTTAAGGATGAGCAGTTCTTC.

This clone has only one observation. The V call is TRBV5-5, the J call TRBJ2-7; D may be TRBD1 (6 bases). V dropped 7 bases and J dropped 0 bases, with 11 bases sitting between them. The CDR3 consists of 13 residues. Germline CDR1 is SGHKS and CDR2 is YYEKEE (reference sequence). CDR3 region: CASSDRSSYEQYV. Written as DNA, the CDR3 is TGTGCCAGCTCGGACAGAAGCTCCTACGAGCAGTACGTC.

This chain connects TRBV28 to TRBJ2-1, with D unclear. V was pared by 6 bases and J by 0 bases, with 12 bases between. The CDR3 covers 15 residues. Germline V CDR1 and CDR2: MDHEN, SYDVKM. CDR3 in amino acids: CASRLTYSSYNEQFF. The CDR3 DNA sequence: TGTGCCAGCAGATTGACTTACTCCTCCTACAATGAGCAGTTCTTC.

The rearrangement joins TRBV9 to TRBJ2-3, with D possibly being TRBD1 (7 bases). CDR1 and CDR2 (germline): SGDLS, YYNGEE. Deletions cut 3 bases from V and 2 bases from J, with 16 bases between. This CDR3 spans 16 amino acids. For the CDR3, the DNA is TGTGCCAGCAGCGAGACGGCGGGACAGCCCACAGATACGCAGTATTTT. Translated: CASSETAGQPTDTQYF. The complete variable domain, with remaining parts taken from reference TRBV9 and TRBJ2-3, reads DSGVTQTPKHLITATGQRVTLRCSPRSGDLSVYWYQQSLDQGLQFLIQYYNGEERAKGNILERFSAQQFPDLHSELNLSSLELGDSALYFCASSETAGQPTDTQYFGPGTRLTVL.

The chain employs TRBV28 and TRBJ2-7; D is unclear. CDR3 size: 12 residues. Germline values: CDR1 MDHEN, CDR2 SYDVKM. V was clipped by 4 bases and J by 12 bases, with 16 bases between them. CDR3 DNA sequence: TGTGCCAGCAGTTCCCCGGACGGATGGGGGTACTTC. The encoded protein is CASSSPDGWGYF.

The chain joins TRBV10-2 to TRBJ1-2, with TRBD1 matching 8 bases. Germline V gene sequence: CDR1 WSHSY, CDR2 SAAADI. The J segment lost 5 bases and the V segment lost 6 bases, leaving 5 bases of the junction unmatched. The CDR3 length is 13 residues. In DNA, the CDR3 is TGCGCCAGCAGCCCCGGACAGGGTTATGGCTACACCTTC. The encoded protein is CASSPGQGYGYTF.

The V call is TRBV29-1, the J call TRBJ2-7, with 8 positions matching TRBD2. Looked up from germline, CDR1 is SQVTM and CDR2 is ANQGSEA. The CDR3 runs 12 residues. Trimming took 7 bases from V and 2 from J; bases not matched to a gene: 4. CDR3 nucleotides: TGCAGCGCCGGGACTAGTCCCTACGAGCAGTACTTC. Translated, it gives CSAGTSPYEQYF.

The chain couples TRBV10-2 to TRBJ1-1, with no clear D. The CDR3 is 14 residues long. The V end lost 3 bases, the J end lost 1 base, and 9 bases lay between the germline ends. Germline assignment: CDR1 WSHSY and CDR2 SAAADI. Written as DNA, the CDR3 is TGCGCCAGCAGTGATATCTTACCGAACACTGAAGCTTTCTTT. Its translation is CASSDILPNTEAFF.

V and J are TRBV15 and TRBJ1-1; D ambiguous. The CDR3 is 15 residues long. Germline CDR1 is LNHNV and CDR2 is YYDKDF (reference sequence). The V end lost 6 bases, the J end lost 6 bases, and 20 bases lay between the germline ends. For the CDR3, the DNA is TGTGCCACCAGTCTTCGGGCAGATCAGGACGCTGAAGCTTTCTTT. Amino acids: CATSLRADQDAEAFF.

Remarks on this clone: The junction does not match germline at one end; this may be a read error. The CDR3 nucleotides are TGTGCCAGCAGCCCCCAGGTAGGGAGTTCCTCCGAGCAGTACTTC. It is translated as CASSPQVGSSSEQYF. The rearrangement joins TRBV11-1 to TRBJ2-7, with a tentative D call TRBD2 (5 bases). From germline, CDR1 is SGHAT and CDR2 FQDESV (reference sequence). The CDR3 has 15 residues.